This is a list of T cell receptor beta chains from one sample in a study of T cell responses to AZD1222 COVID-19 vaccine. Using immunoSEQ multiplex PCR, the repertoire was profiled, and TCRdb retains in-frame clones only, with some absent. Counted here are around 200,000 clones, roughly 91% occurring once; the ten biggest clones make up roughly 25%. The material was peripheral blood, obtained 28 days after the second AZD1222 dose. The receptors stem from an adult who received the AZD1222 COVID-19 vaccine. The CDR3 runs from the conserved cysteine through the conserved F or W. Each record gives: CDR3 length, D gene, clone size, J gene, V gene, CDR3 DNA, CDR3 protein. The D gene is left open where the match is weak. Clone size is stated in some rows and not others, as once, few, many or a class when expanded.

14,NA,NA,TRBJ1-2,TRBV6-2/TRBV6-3,TGTGCCAGCAGTTACTTTGGGCTCTACTATGGCTACACCTTC,CASSYFGLYYGYTF
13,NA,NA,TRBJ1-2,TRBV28,TGTGCCAGCAGTCTTGGGGGAAACTATGGCTACACCTTC,CASSLGGNYGYTF
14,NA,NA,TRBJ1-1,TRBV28,TGTGCCAGCAGTTTCCGTTGGCCTGGCACTGAAGCTTTCTTT,CASSFRWPGTEAFF
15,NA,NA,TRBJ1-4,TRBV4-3,TGCGCCAGCAGCCCCGGACAGCCGGGCGGGAGGGAACTGTTTTTT,CASSPGQPGGRELFF
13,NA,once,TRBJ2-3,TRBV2,TGTGCCAGCAGCCAGGGGTCCTCAGATACGCAGTATTTT,CASSQGSSDTQYF
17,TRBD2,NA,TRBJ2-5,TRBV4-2,TGTGCCAGCAGCCAAGCCTCCCTAGCGGGAGCCGAAGAGACCCAGTACTTC,CASSQASLAGAEETQYF
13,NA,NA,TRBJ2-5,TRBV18,TGTGCCAGCTCCCGAGGGAGCCAAGAGACCCAGTACTTC,CASSRGSQETQYF
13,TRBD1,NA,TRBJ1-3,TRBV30,TGTGCCTGGCCGGGACAGGCTGGAAACACCATATATTTT,CAWPGQAGNTIYF
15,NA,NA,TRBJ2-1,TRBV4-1,TGCGCCAGCAGCCAAGATATGGCACCTTACAATGAGCAGTTCTTC,CASSQDMAPYNEQFF
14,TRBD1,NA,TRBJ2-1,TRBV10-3,TGTGCCATCAGTCCGGGACAGGGGAACGATGAGCAGTTCTTC,CAISPGQGNDEQFF
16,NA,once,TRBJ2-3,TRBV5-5,TGTGCCAGCAGCTGGGTCTCCGGGGGTAGCACAGATACGCAGTATTTT,CASSWVSGGSTDTQYF
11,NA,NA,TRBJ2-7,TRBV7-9,TGTGCCAGCAGCCTGACTTACGAGCAGTACTTC,CASSLTYEQYF
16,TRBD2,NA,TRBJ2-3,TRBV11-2,TGTGCCAGCAGCCCGACTAGCGGGAGGGTAGCAGATACGCAGTATTTT,CASSPTSGRVADTQYF
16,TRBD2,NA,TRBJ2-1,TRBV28,TGTGCCAGCAGTCCGCCTCGCAGCGGGGGCGGCGATGAGCAGTTCTTC,CASSPPRSGGGDEQFF
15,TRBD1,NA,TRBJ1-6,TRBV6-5,TGTGCCAGCAGTTACCGGGACAGGGTGAATTCACCCCTCCACTTT,CASSYRDRVNSPLHF
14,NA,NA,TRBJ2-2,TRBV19,TGTGCCAGTACTCCGGGCCCGAACACCGGGGAGCTGTTTTTT,CASTPGPNTGELFF
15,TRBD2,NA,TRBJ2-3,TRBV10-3,TGTGCCATCAGAACCGGACTAGCGGACACAGATACGCAGTATTTT,CAIRTGLADTDTQYF
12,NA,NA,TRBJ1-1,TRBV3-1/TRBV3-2,TGTGCCAGCAGACTAGGAGGTACTGAAGCTTTCTTT,CASRLGGTEAFF
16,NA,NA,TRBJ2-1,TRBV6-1,TGTGCCAGCAGTGAAGGGGGGGGGCGCGCCTACAATGAGCAGTTCTTC,CASSEGGGRAYNEQFF
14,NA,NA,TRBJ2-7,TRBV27,TGTGCCAGCAGTTTATCGGACGGAACCTACGAGCAGTACTTC,CASSLSDGTYEQYF
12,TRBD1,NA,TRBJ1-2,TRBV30,TGTGCCACAGAGCCAGGGGGCAATGGCTACACCTTC,CATEPGGNGYTF
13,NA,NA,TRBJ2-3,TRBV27,TGTGCCAGCAGTTCTCTAGAGGGAGATACGCAGTATTTT,CASSSLEGDTQYF
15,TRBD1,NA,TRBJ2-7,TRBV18,TGTGCCAGCTCACCTGTTGACAGGGGAGTCAACGAGCAGTACTTC,CASSPVDRGVNEQYF
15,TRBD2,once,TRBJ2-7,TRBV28,TGTGCCAGCAGTTCCAGGACTAGCGGGAGATACGAGCAGTACTTC,CASSSRTSGRYEQYF
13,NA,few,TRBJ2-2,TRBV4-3,TGCGCCAGCAGCGCCAGTACCACCGGGGAGCTGTTTTTT,CASSASTTGELFF
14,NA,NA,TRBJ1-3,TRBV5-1,TGCGCCAGCAGCTTCGCAGGATTTCGAAACACCATATATTTT,CASSFAGFRNTIYF
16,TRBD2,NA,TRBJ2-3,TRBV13,TGTGCCAGCAGCACCCGACTAGCGGGGACCACAGATACGCAGTATTTT,CASSTRLAGTTDTQYF
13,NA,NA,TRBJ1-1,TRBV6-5,TGTGCCAGCACGGTGGGGATGAACACTGAAGCTTTCTTT,CASTVGMNTEAFF